This TCR beta chain was recorded in a study of shared clonotypes between healthy human individuals. The V and J ends lost 0 bases and 5 bases respectively, with 11 bases between them. Germline-derived CDR1 and CDR2 are LGHNA and YNFKEQ. This CDR3 has 15 amino acids. Several immunoSEQ plates held equal portions of the genomic DNA taken from each subset. Sequencing was performed with immunoSEQ multiplex PCR; in TCRdb, only in-frame clones are kept and a portion is missing. This table holds a few hundred thousand clones, approximately 97% found once. This clonotype was obtained from a woman aged 30 to 39 in good health. The chain uses TRBV4-2 and TRBJ2-1; D call uncertain. The material sequenced was naive CD4+ T cells sorted from blood. Subset: CD45RA+ positively selected. The CDR3 sequence: CASSQEARLDNEQFF. The CDR3 DNA follows: TGTGCCAGCAGCCAAGAGGCGCGACTCGACAATGAGCAGTTCTTC.